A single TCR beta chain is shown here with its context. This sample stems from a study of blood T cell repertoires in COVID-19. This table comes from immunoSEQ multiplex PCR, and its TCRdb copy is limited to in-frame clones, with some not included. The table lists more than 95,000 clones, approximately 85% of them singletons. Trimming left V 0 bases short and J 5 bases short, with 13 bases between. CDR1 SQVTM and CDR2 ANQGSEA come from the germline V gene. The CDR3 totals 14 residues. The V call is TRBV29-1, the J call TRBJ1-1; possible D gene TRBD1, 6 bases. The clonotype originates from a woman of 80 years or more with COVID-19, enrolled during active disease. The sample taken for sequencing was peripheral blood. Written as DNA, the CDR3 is TGCAGCGTTGAAGAGGCGGGGGGCCAGACTGAAGCTTTCTTT. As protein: CSVEEAGGQTEAFF.